This T cell receptor (beta chain) was sequenced during a study of T cell clusters in autoimmune cytopenias. One tube held mixed TRB-A and TRB-B primer pools for touch-down PCR. TCRdb re-called the multiplex PCR reads; every CDR3 protein appears as one record, without DNA. This table lists 12,000 or so distinct CDR3 sequences. The germline gives CDR1 LNHNV, CDR2 YYDKDF (reference sequence). CDR3 length equals 16 residues. TRB amplification used approximately 250 ng of peripheral blood genomic DNA. By frequency, this clonotype registers medium-sized. The chain couples TRBV15 to TRBJ2-3; TCRdb reports TRBD2, a call that lacks DNA to check it against. The sample taken for sequencing was peripheral blood. The receptor's source is a human donor with an autoimmune cytopenia or autoimmune hepatitis (not recorded which). The chain's CDR3 is CATSTTSGVSSITQYF.